The entry below gives a single T cell receptor (beta chain) sequence along with its context. The antigen is unknown. This sample is part of a study of cytomegalovirus exposure and HLA in healthy donors. Both 60 Vbeta primers and 13 Jbeta primers went into the PCR. The method was immunoSEQ multiplex PCR; TCRdb's version includes in-frame clones alone and lacks a portion of them. The sample consists of 150,000 to 250,000 clones, 79% of them appearing once. Findings and caveats of the study: The authors later linked a missense DCLRE1C variant to TCR beta V- and J-gene trimming. In a later analysis, common viral pathogens appeared linked to several of the most significant clusters.

This CDR3 has 16 amino acids. Trimming at V came to 4 bases and at J to 6 bases, leaving 9 bases not matched to a gene. CDR1 is WNHNN, CDR2 SYGVQD, per germline (reference sequence). J is TRBJ2-7 and V is TRBV10-1; TRBD2 aligns across 13 bases. This TCR came from a girl aged 10-17 years in good health and CMV-seropositive. Sequenced material: PBMCs. The CDR3 DNA sequence: TGCGCCAGCAGTGGATCCCCGGGACTAGCGGGGCTCGAGCAGTACTTC. Protein sequence: CASSGSPGLAGLEQYF.